This T cell receptor (beta chain) is from a study of T cell changes during pregnancy in multiple sclerosis. Trimming left V 0 bases short and J 4 bases short, with 9 bases between. The germline gives CDR1 MNHEY, CDR2 SMNVEV (reference sequence). The CDR3 is 14 amino acids. Libraries were prepared by immunoSEQ multiplex PCR; TCRdb keeps only in-frame clonotypes and omits some of them. The sample yields around 38,000 clones, roughly nine tenths seen once. The clonotype originates from a female donor with multiple sclerosis, enrolled in a pregnancy study. Sample: CD8+ T cells from peripheral blood mononuclear cells, taken in the second trimester of pregnancy. The chain links TRBV27 to TRBJ1-1; D remains ambiguous. The CDR3 coding sequence is TGTGCCAGCAGTTTATCCCTCTCGGGCACTGAAGCTTTCTTT. This sequence encodes CASSLSLSGTEAFF.